This TCR beta chain was sequenced during a study of cytomegalovirus exposure and HLA in healthy donors. About the study: Genetic ancestry analysis placed over 75% of the 300 to 400 donors that were genotyped in the Caucasian-associated cluster.

Findings and caveats of the study: According to an earlier analysis, most TCR beta V segments yielded productive rearrangements about 90% or about 30% of the time. Available immune exposure information was restricted to CMV serostatus only. A later analysis associated approximately 17,000 TCR beta sequences with HLA alleles at a 0.05 false discovery rate.

The PCR contained 60 Vbeta and 13 Jbeta primers. Sequencing was performed with immunoSEQ multiplex PCR; in TCRdb, only in-frame clones are kept and a portion is missing. The table shows about 270,000 clones, with around two thirds occurring only once. In this sample, this clone turned up once. The antigen is undetermined. This sequence originates from a female donor in good health and CMV-seronegative. The specimen was PBMCs.

CDR3: CASSVGTGRTNEKLFF. CDR3 nucleotides: TGTGCCAGCAGCGTTGGGACAGGGCGTACTAATGAAAAACTGTTTTTT. The V and J genes are TRBV9 and TRBJ1-4; 9 nucleotides align to TRBD1. This CDR3 region has 16 residues. The germline gives CDR1 SGDLS, CDR2 YYNGEE. The V and J ends lost 2 bases and 2 bases, in that order; junction bases with no gene match: 4.